These 17 T cell receptor beta chains were sequenced from one sample in a study of cytomegalovirus exposure and HLA in healthy donors. Measured with immunoSEQ multiplex PCR; TCRdb has only the in-frame clones, and not every one. The sample carries about 200,000 clones, around 88% recorded once. Sequencing used PBMCs. The receptors shown here come from a young woman in good health and CMV-seronegative.

The chain joins TRBV20-1 to TRBJ1-1; no clear D gene. Germline V gene sequence: CDR1 DFQATT, CDR2 SNEGSKA (reference sequence). This CDR3 spans 11 amino acids. V lost 6 bases and J 1 base, leaving 6 bases between the germline ends. Here the CDR3 DNA reads TGCAGTGCCCTTAAGAACACTGAAGCTTTCTTT. Translation gives CSALKNTEAFF.

The rearrangement joins TRBV2 to TRBJ2-5; TRBD2 is a possible D gene (6 bases). The V gene's germline CDR1 is SNHLY and CDR2 FYNNEI. The CDR3 is 13 amino acids. V was shortened by 8 bases and J by 2 bases, with 12 bases between the two germline ends. The CDR3 protein is CASGRDWQETQYF. CDR3 coding DNA: TGTGCCAGCGGGCGGGATTGGCAAGAGACCCAGTACTTC.

The V call is TRBV7-9, the J call TRBJ1-2; 10 nucleotides agree with TRBD1. The junction had 5 bases not matched to a gene; V was cut back by 7 bases and J by 6 bases. The CDR3 is 13 residues long. Germline CDR1 reads SEHNR; CDR2 reads FQNEAQ (reference sequence). This CDR3 is CASNLGQGHGYTF. The CDR3 coding sequence is TGTGCCAGCAACCTGGGACAGGGGCATGGCTACACCTTC.

This clone was detected only once. The rearrangement joins TRBV13 to TRBJ2-3; TRBD1 matches at 12 bases. Germline V lookup: CDR1 PRHDT, CDR2 FYEKMQ (reference sequence). Losses at the gene ends were 6 bases for V and 6 bases for J; bases not matched to a gene: 7. CDR3 size: 15 residues. The chain's CDR3 is CASSSGTGGGDTQYF. The CDR3 coding sequence is TGTGCCAGCAGTTCCGGGACAGGGGGCGGGGATACGCAGTATTTT.

CDR3 amino acids: CASSGAVNQPQHF. The CDR3 nucleotides are TGTGCCAGCAGTGGAGCGGTCAATCAGCCCCAGCATTTT. This chain joins TRBV6-6 and TRBJ1-5, with no clear D. V lost 5 bases and J 3 bases, leaving 8 bases between the germline ends. The V gene's germline CDR1 is MNHNY and CDR2 SVGAGI (reference sequence). The CDR3 is 13 residues long.

This chain uses TRBV5-1 with TRBJ2-1; no clear D. The CDR3 is 13 residues long. Deletions cut 8 bases from V and 5 bases from J, with 14 bases between. Germline loops: CDR1 SGHRS, CDR2 YFSETQ. CDR3 bases: TGCGCCAGTACATCTCAAAACCACAATGAGCAGTTCTTC. It codes for CASTSQNHNEQFF.

The chain is built from TRBV19 and TRBJ1-2; D remains unclear. The V gene lost 3 bases and the J gene lost 10 bases, with 9 bases spanning the gap. The CDR3 runs 11 residues. Looked up from germline, CDR1 is LNHDA and CDR2 is SQIVND (reference sequence). CDR3 residues: CASSMHRYYTF. The CDR3 coding sequence is TGTGCCAGTAGTATGCACCGCTACTACACCTTC. Combining the CDR3 with reference TRBV19 and TRBJ1-2 gives the whole variable domain DGGITQSPKYLFRKEGQNVTLSCEQNLNHDAMYWYRQDPGQGLRLIYYSQIVNDFQKGDIAEGYSVSREKKESFPLTVTSAQKNPTAFYLCASSMHRYYTFGSGTRLTVV.

V is TRBV28 and J is TRBJ2-5; unclear D gene. The CDR3 loop spans 13 amino acids. The germline V gene encodes CDR1 MDHEN and CDR2 SYDVKM. The V end was cut by 4 bases, the J end by 3 bases, with 9 bases between. The CDR3 is CASSSLDEETQYF. The CDR3, as DNA: TGTGCCAGCAGTTCTCTAGATGAAGAGACCCAGTACTTC. The complete variable domain, with remaining parts taken from reference TRBV28 and TRBJ2-5, reads DVKVTQSSRYLVKRTGEKVFLECVQDMDHENMFWYRQDPGLGLRLIYFSYDVKMKEKGDIPEGYSVSREKKERFSLILESASTNQTSMYLCASSSLDEETQYFGPGTRLLVL.

V is TRBV27 and J is TRBJ2-7; 7 bases fit TRBD2. The CDR3 extends over 15 amino acids. The V gene's germline CDR1 is MNHEY and CDR2 SMNVEV (reference sequence). Germline trimming cut 4 bases from V and 0 bases from J; bases unmatched to any gene: 6. The DNA for the CDR3 is TGTGCCAGCAGTTCCGTGCGGGACTACTCCTACGAGCAGTACTTC. Translating gives CASSSVRDYSYEQYF.

V usage is TRBV4-2 and J usage is TRBJ2-7; D is ambiguous. CDR3 size: 13 residues. CDR1 is LGHNA, CDR2 YNFKEQ, per germline. V was clipped by 0 bases and J by 4 bases, with 7 bases between them. Here the CDR3 reads CASSQEFSYEQYF. CDR3 coding DNA: TGTGCCAGCAGCCAAGAGTTTTCGTACGAGCAGTACTTC.

This clone occurred once. The chain couples TRBV5-1 to TRBJ2-1; 11 bases are a match to TRBD2. CDR3 size: 15 residues. V shed 1 base, J shed 7 bases, and the junction held 4 bases outside the gene matches. Looked up from germline, CDR1 is SGHRS and CDR2 is YFSETQ. The CDR3 region has the DNA TGCGCCAGCAGCTTGACTAGCGGGAGTGCTAATGAGCAGTTCTTC. Translation gives CASSLTSGSANEQFF.

This clone was seen a handful of times. V and J are TRBV6-4 and TRBJ2-1, with D unclear. Germline V gene lookup returns CDR1 MRHNA and CDR2 SNTAGT. This CDR3 has 15 amino acids. Trimming left V 0 bases short and J 6 bases short, with 12 bases between. CDR3 coding DNA: TGTGCCAGCAGTGACTCGAATTCACCCGGCAATGAGCAGTTCTTC. It encodes CASSDSNSPGNEQFF.

CDR3 sequence reads: CASSEGQISNYGYTF. The CDR3 DNA is TGTGCCAGCAGTGAGGGACAGATCTCAAACTATGGCTACACCTTC. The rearrangement uses TRBV6-1 and TRBJ1-2; TRBD1 aligns across 7 bases. The CDR3 covers 15 residues. J was trimmed by 2 bases and V by 3 bases; bases with no gene match: 6. Germline CDR1 and CDR2: MNHNS and SASEGT.

The rearrangement uses TRBV19 and TRBJ1-1; TRBD1 matches at 12 bases. Trimming cost V 5 bases and J 4 bases; bases outside gene matches: 17. The CDR3 consists of 19 residues. Germline assignment: CDR1 LNHDA and CDR2 SQIVND (reference sequence). Written as DNA, the CDR3 is TGTGCCAGTAGTTCCCCCACCCTGGGACAGGGGGCCTACAGCACTGAAGCTTTCTTT. Translated: CASSSPTLGQGAYSTEAFF.

The chain combines TRBV10-3 with TRBJ2-3; TRBD2 agrees at 15 bases. The V gene end was trimmed by 4 bases and the J gene end by 6 bases; junction bases not matched to a gene: 2. There are 15 residues in the CDR3. CDR1 ENHRY and CDR2 SYGVKD come from the germline V gene. In DNA, the CDR3 is TGTGCCATCAGTGTCGGACTAGCGGGGGGGGATACGCAGTATTTT. Translating gives CAISVGLAGGDTQYF.

The chain carries TRBV29-1 and TRBJ2-3, with 15 bases lining up with TRBD2. Losses at the gene ends were 5 bases for V and 4 bases for J; bases not matched to a gene: 13. The CDR3 has 18 amino acids. CDR1 is SQVTM and CDR2 is ANQGSEA in the germline V gene. Here the CDR3 reads CSVPGLAGGRRRADTQYF. The CDR3 region has the DNA TGCAGCGTTCCGGGACTAGCGGGAGGCCGTCGCCGGGCAGATACGCAGTATTTT.

The CDR3 bases are TGTGCCAACAGACTAGCGGGGGACAATGAGCAGTTCTTC. Translated: CANRLAGDNEQFF. The chain is built from TRBV2 and TRBJ2-1, with 12 bases aligning to TRBD2. Germline-derived CDR1 and CDR2 are SNHLY and FYNNEI. With 10 bases clipped from V and 5 bases from J, the junction kept 3 bases outside the gene matches. There are 13 residues in the CDR3.